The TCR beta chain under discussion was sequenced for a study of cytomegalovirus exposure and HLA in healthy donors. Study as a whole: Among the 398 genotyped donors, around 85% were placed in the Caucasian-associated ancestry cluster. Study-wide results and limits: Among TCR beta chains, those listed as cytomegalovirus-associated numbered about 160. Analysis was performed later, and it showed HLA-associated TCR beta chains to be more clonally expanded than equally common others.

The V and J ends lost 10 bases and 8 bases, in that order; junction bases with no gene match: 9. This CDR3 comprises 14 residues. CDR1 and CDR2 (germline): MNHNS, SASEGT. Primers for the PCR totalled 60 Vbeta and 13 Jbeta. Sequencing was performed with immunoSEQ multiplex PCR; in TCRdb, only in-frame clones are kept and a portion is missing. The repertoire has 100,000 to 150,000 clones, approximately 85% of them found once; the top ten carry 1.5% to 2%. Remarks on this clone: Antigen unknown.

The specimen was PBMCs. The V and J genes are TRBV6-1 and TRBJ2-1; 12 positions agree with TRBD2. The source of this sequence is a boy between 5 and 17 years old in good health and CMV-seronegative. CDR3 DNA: TGTGCCACCCTAGCGGGGGGGCGTTCCGATGAGCAGTTCTTC. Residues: CATLAGGRSDEQFF.